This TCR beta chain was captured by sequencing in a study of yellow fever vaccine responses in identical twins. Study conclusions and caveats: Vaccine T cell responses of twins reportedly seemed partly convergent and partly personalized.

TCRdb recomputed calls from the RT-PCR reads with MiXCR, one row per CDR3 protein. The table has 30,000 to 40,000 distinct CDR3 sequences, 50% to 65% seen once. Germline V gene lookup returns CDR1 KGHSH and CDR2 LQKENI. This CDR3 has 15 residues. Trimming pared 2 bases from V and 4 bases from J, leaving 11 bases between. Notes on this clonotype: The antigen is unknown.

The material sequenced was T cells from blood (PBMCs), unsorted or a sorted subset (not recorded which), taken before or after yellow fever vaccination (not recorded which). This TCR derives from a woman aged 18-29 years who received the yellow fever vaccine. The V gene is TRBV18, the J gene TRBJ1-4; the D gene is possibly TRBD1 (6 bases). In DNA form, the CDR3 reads TGTGCCAGCTCACCAATGACAGGCGGTAATGAAAAACTGTTTTTT. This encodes CASSPMTGGNEKLFF.